This passage covers 12 T cell receptor beta chains from one sample sequenced in a study of resident and recirculating memory T cells in vitiligo. The assay was immunoSEQ multiplex PCR, and TCRdb's table has in-frame clones only and misses some. The table records roughly 80,000 clones, roughly 94% of them present only once. The sample was blood. The receptor source for this set is a male donor with vitiligo.

The chain has TRBV7-8 and TRBJ1-3; D is undetermined. There are 16 residues in the CDR3. The germline gives CDR1 SGHVS, CDR2 FQNEAQ. V shed 5 bases and J shed 0 bases, with 14 bases lying between them. The DNA for the CDR3 is TGTGCCAGCAGCCCAACTCGGGTCTACTCTGGAAACACCATATATTTT. This codes for CASSPTRVYSGNTIYF.

This clone was counted between two and nine times. This chain joins TRBV28 and TRBJ2-1; 7 positions agree with TRBD2. The CDR3 is made up of 15 amino acids. Germline CDR1 MDHEN, CDR2 SYDVKM. Trimming at V came to 2 bases and at J to 2 bases, leaving 3 bases not matched to a gene. As DNA, the CDR3 is TGTGCCAGCAGTTTAGTCGCGGGAGCCTACAATGAGCAGTTCTTC. This translates into CASSLVAGAYNEQFF.

The chain is built from TRBV7-7 and TRBJ2-7; perhaps TRBD1 as D (5 bases). CDR1 and CDR2 (germline): SSHAT, FNYEAQ (reference sequence). The CDR3 runs to 13 residues. With 5 bases removed from V and 6 bases from J, the gap between germline ends came to 14 bases. CDR3 loop: CASSPQTDSEQYF. CDR3 in DNA: TGTGCCAGCAGCCCCCAGACAGATAGCGAGCAGTACTTC.

This chain connects TRBV4-1 to TRBJ2-1, with 10 bases lining up with TRBD1. V was clipped by 4 bases and J by 8 bases; unmatched bases: 8. The germline V gene encodes CDR1 MGHRA and CDR2 YSYEKL. CDR3 size: 15 residues. In DNA form, the CDR3 reads TGCGCCAGCAGCCGATTAGGGACAGGGGTCGATGAGCAGTTCTTC. It encodes CASSRLGTGVDEQFF.

V gene TRBV6-5 combines with J gene TRBJ2-7; D is possibly TRBD1 (6 bases). CDR3 size: 13 residues. The V end was cut by 8 bases, the J end by 0 bases, with 11 bases between. Germline lookup yields CDR1 MNHEY and CDR2 SVGAGI. DNA for the CDR3: TGTGCCAGCTTGCAGACAGGCTCCTACGAGCAGTACTTC. Translating it yields CASLQTGSYEQYF.

This clone was counted a single time. The J gene is TRBJ2-7, the V gene TRBV11-3; TRBD2 matches at 10 bases. Looked up from germline, CDR1 is SGHNT and CDR2 is YENEEA. The V gene end was trimmed by 5 bases and the J gene end by 2 bases; junction bases not matched to a gene: 9. The CDR3 runs 16 residues. This CDR3 reads CASSNRLAGGTYEQYF. The DNA for the CDR3 is TGTGCCAGCAGCAACAGACTAGCGGGCGGCACCTACGAGCAGTACTTC.

The rearrangement uses TRBV6-5 and TRBJ2-1, with 13 bases aligning to TRBD2. This CDR3 comprises 14 residues. Germline CDR1 is MNHEY and CDR2 is SVGAGI. V was clipped by 5 bases and J by 6 bases; unmatched bases: 1. The CDR3 DNA follows: TGTGCCAGCAGTGGACTAGCGGGAGCCAATGAGCAGTTCTTC. Its protein is CASSGLAGANEQFF.

The J gene is TRBJ2-1, the V gene TRBV27; 7 nucleotides agree with TRBD2. Germline lookup yields CDR1 MNHEY and CDR2 SMNVEV (reference sequence). The CDR3 sequence is 17 residues long. V shed 2 bases, J shed 5 bases, and the junction held 12 bases outside the gene matches. CDR3 sequence (DNA): TGTGCCAGCAGTTTAGGAGCGGGATACATCGAGGACAATGAGCAGTTCTTC. Protein product: CASSLGAGYIEDNEQFF.

The rearrangement uses TRBV11-3 and TRBJ1-2; 8 positions agree with TRBD1. CDR1 and CDR2 from the germline V gene are SGHNT and YENEEA. J was trimmed by 2 bases and V by 1 base; bases with no gene match: 6. This CDR3 is built from 16 residues. The CDR3 DNA is TGTGCCAGCAGCTTAGCCAAGTGGACAGGGAACTATGGCTACACCTTC. Translating it yields CASSLAKWTGNYGYTF.

V usage is TRBV28 and J usage is TRBJ1-5, with 8 positions matching TRBD1. Germline CDR1 reads MDHEN; CDR2 reads SYDVKM. The CDR3 sequence is 14 residues long. J was trimmed by 5 bases and V by 6 bases; bases with no gene match: 6. The CDR3 nucleotides read TGTGCCAGCAGCCCCGGGACAGGATATCAGCCCCAGCATTTT. Its translation is CASSPGTGYQPQHF. The full variable domain, completed using reference TRBV28 and TRBJ1-5, is DVKVTQSSRYLVKRTGEKVFLECVQDMDHENMFWYRQDPGLGLRLIYFSYDVKMKEKGDIPEGYSVSREKKERFSLILESASTNQTSMYLCASSPGTGYQPQHFGDGTRLSIL.

The chain is built from TRBV27 and TRBJ1-1; 8 bases fit TRBD1. CDR3 size: 14 residues. CDR1 MNHEY and CDR2 SMNVEV come from the germline V gene (reference sequence). J gave up 4 bases and V 5 bases, and 6 bases lay outside the gene matches. The CDR3 bases are TGTGCCAGCAGTGTTAACAGGGGGAGCACTGAAGCTTTCTTT. Encoded protein: CASSVNRGSTEAFF.

The chain joins TRBV2 to TRBJ2-7; TRBD2 matches at 8 bases. CDR3 length: 11 amino acids. V dropped 3 bases and J dropped 12; count of bases not matched to a gene: 4. Germline V gene sequence: CDR1 SNHLY, CDR2 FYNNEI. The CDR3 is CASSDGGGTYF. CDR3 DNA: TGTGCCAGCAGTGACGGGGGGGGGACGTACTTC. The full variable domain, in which reference TRBV2 and TRBJ2-7 provide the parts outside the CDR3, is EPEVTQTPSHQVTQMGQEVILRCVPISNHLYFYWYRQILGQKVEFLVSFYNNEISEKSEIFDDQFSVERPDGSNFTLKIRSTKLEDSAMYFCASSDGGGTYFGPGTRLTVT.